This T cell receptor beta chain appears in the sequencing data of a study of T cell responses to AZD1222 COVID-19 vaccine. Generated by immunoSEQ multiplex PCR, the TCRdb table keeps only in-frame clones and is missing some. This table holds some 200,000 clones, 88% found once. CDR1 is LNHDA, CDR2 SQIVND, per germline (reference sequence). This CDR3 region has 15 residues. Trimming cost V 7 bases and J 4 bases, with 18 bases left between them. Sample: peripheral blood, taken 28 days after the second AZD1222 dose. The sequence was obtained from an adult who received the AZD1222 COVID-19 vaccine. The chain employs TRBV19 and TRBJ2-3, with D tentatively TRBD1 (6 bases). CDR3 DNA sequence: TGTGCCAGTACTGACAGGACTGATTTTCCAGATACGCAGTATTTT. It translates to CASTDRTDFPDTQYF. Variable domain in full (rest from reference TRBV19 and TRBJ2-3): DGGITQSPKYLFRKEGQNVTLSCEQNLNHDAMYWYRQDPGQGLRLIYYSQIVNDFQKGDIAEGYSVSREKKESFPLTVTSAQKNPTAFYLCASTDRTDFPDTQYFGPGTRLTVL.